These T cell receptor beta chains were read from a single sample in a study of OX40 agonist ivuxolimab in advanced cancers. Only in-frame clones appear in the TCRdb table, and some are missing; sequencing was by immunoSEQ multiplex PCR. In the table there are about 91,000 clones, around nine tenths of which are singletons. The sequencing here drew on CD4+ or CD8+ T cells sorted from blood, taken in a trial of the OX40 agonist ivuxolimab. These TCRs come from an adult with an advanced solid tumor such as melanoma, head and neck, liver or kidney cancer. Each CDR3 is given with its conserved first and last residue. The D gene is left open where the match is weak. The size field is filled for only some rows; it gives once, few, many or a size class.

j_gene: TRBJ2-3
d_gene: .
abundance: .
v_gene: TRBV19
CDR3aa: CASSISVNTQYF

j_gene: TRBJ1-1
d_gene: .
abundance: .
v_gene: TRBV7-6
CDR3aa: CASSLQQGLEAFF

j_gene: TRBJ2-7
d_gene: TRBD1
abundance: .
v_gene: TRBV6-1
CDR3aa: CASTTGSALNEQYF

j_gene: TRBJ1-2
d_gene: TRBD1
abundance: .
v_gene: TRBV7-2
CDR3aa: CASSPGGDRGRIYGYTF

j_gene: TRBJ1-4
d_gene: .
abundance: .
v_gene: TRBV5-4
CDR3aa: CASSPGRWNEKLFF

j_gene: TRBJ1-2
d_gene: .
abundance: .
v_gene: TRBV7-2
CDR3aa: CASSVRGHGYTF

j_gene: TRBJ1-4
d_gene: .
abundance: .
v_gene: TRBV6-1
CDR3aa: CASSGGTTNEKLFF

j_gene: TRBJ2-3
d_gene: TRBD2
abundance: .
v_gene: TRBV18
CDR3aa: CASSPSGGANTQYF

j_gene: TRBJ1-3
d_gene: .
abundance: .
v_gene: TRBV9
CDR3aa: CASSATGPGNTIYF

j_gene: TRBJ1-2
d_gene: .
abundance: .
v_gene: TRBV6-5
CDR3aa: CASSYSGLTNYGYTF

j_gene: TRBJ1-6
d_gene: .
abundance: .
v_gene: TRBV9
CDR3aa: CASSAQVNNSPLHF

j_gene: TRBJ2-7
d_gene: TRBD2
abundance: .
v_gene: TRBV9
CDR3aa: CASSAQSSGGAHEQYF

j_gene: TRBJ2-1
d_gene: .
abundance: .
v_gene: TRBV4-1
CDR3aa: CASSQETVAGRGEQFF

j_gene: TRBJ1-1
d_gene: .
abundance: .
v_gene: TRBV28
CDR3aa: CASSLGDGPEAFF

j_gene: TRBJ1-6
d_gene: TRBD1
abundance: few
v_gene: TRBV14
CDR3aa: CASRKTGINSPLHF

j_gene: TRBJ2-5
d_gene: .
abundance: .
v_gene: TRBV21-1
CDR3aa: CASSMVTVETQYF

j_gene: TRBJ2-7
d_gene: TRBD2
abundance: .
v_gene: TRBV5-1
CDR3aa: CASPPGLVVPEQYF

j_gene: TRBJ2-7
d_gene: .
abundance: .
v_gene: TRBV6-5
CDR3aa: CASSYATGATYEQYF

j_gene: TRBJ2-2
d_gene: .
abundance: .
v_gene: TRBV5-4
CDR3aa: CASSFPPPSATGELFF

j_gene: TRBJ1-2
d_gene: TRBD1
abundance: once
v_gene: TRBV7-9
CDR3aa: CASSPGTGVDYGYTF

j_gene: TRBJ2-1
d_gene: TRBD1
abundance: .
v_gene: TRBV19
CDR3aa: CASSVYRGTDNLPFYNEQFF

j_gene: TRBJ2-6
d_gene: TRBD1
abundance: .
v_gene: TRBV7-3
CDR3aa: CASSLGTGRSGANVLTF

j_gene: TRBJ1-2
d_gene: TRBD1
abundance: .
v_gene: TRBV7-2
CDR3aa: CASSRDRANGYTF

j_gene: TRBJ1-2
d_gene: .
abundance: .
v_gene: TRBV27
CDR3aa: CASSPTPGGYTF

j_gene: TRBJ2-5
d_gene: .
abundance: .
v_gene: TRBV11-2
CDR3aa: CASSFGSRGETQYF

j_gene: TRBJ2-7
d_gene: .
abundance: .
v_gene: TRBV19
CDR3aa: CATRAQGSHEQYF

j_gene: TRBJ1-1
d_gene: .
abundance: .
v_gene: TRBV6-1
CDR3aa: CASSPRGGAEAFF

j_gene: TRBJ2-3
d_gene: .
abundance: .
v_gene: TRBV2
CDR3aa: CASTRGLTRDTDTQYF

j_gene: TRBJ2-1
d_gene: TRBD1
abundance: .
v_gene: TRBV7-3
CDR3aa: CASSPFPAGQGNDEQFF

j_gene: TRBJ2-5
d_gene: .
abundance: .
v_gene: TRBV27
CDR3aa: CASNPFGGTPGTQYF

j_gene: TRBJ1-3
d_gene: .
abundance: .
v_gene: TRBV11-2
CDR3aa: CASSPGIGSGNTIYF

j_gene: TRBJ2-1
d_gene: .
abundance: .
v_gene: TRBV5-4
CDR3aa: CASSLVGRMAEQFF

j_gene: TRBJ2-7
d_gene: .
abundance: once
v_gene: TRBV2
CDR3aa: CATQGMGAGKSSYEQYF

j_gene: TRBJ2-3
d_gene: .
abundance: .
v_gene: TRBV5-4
CDR3aa: CASKKREWGSTDTQYF

j_gene: TRBJ2-3
d_gene: .
abundance: .
v_gene: TRBV7-6
CDR3aa: CASSLIHFVGGHTDTQYF

j_gene: TRBJ2-1
d_gene: .
abundance: .
v_gene: TRBV7-8
CDR3aa: CASSPQVGARPGQFF

j_gene: TRBJ1-3
d_gene: .
abundance: .
v_gene: TRBV5-1
CDR3aa: CASSEGGSGNTIYF

j_gene: TRBJ1-2
d_gene: .
abundance: .
v_gene: TRBV6-5
CDR3aa: CATSDTLGYGYTF

j_gene: TRBJ2-3
d_gene: .
abundance: once
v_gene: TRBV7-2
CDR3aa: CASSLVRGPDTQYF

j_gene: TRBJ1-1
d_gene: .
abundance: .
v_gene: TRBV19
CDR3aa: CATGVAGVSTEAFF

j_gene: TRBJ1-2
d_gene: .
abundance: few
v_gene: TRBV6-1
CDR3aa: CASRPLSGAGYGYTF

j_gene: TRBJ2-7
d_gene: .
abundance: .
v_gene: TRBV7-6
CDR3aa: CASSLGPGPSYEQYF

j_gene: TRBJ1-1
d_gene: .
abundance: .
v_gene: TRBV9
CDR3aa: CASSVDVSENTEAFF

j_gene: TRBJ2-1
d_gene: TRBD2
abundance: .
v_gene: TRBV5-4
CDR3aa: CASSLHSSGGGEQFF

j_gene: TRBJ2-7
d_gene: .
abundance: .
v_gene: TRBV11-3
CDR3aa: CASSLGPTYEQYF

j_gene: TRBJ2-7
d_gene: .
abundance: .
v_gene: TRBV29-1
CDR3aa: CSVSYGRLSYEQYF

j_gene: TRBJ2-1
d_gene: .
abundance: .
v_gene: TRBV4-2
CDR3aa: CASSSVGSSYNEQFF

j_gene: TRBJ2-3
d_gene: .
abundance: once
v_gene: TRBV6-1
CDR3aa: CASSDPRPDTQYF

j_gene: TRBJ1-6
d_gene: .
abundance: .
v_gene: TRBV27
CDR3aa: CASSLGQAEGSPLHF

j_gene: TRBJ2-7
d_gene: .
abundance: .
v_gene: TRBV5-1
CDR3aa: CASSLDGVNYEQYF

j_gene: TRBJ1-5
d_gene: .
abundance: .
v_gene: TRBV18
CDR3aa: CASSPPERFNQPQHF

j_gene: TRBJ2-1
d_gene: .
abundance: .
v_gene: TRBV2
CDR3aa: CASSLRVVGVYNEQFF

j_gene: TRBJ1-2
d_gene: .
abundance: .
v_gene: TRBV28
CDR3aa: CASSSPGYYGYTF

j_gene: TRBJ1-3
d_gene: TRBD1
abundance: few
v_gene: TRBV6-1
CDR3aa: CASSERGLGNTIYF